This T cell receptor (beta chain) was sequenced during a study of spatial heterogeneity in lung cancer. Study overall: Averaged across combinations, each unique TCR and UMI pairing appeared more than ten times in raw reads, which were uncorrected. The study's findings and limits: There were more appearances of ubiquitous expanded tumor TCRs in blood at resection than at follow-up.

This clonotype came up many times. What it recognizes is unknown. This beta chain is a stray read from a library made for alpha chains; its abundance is not meaningful. Germline loops: CDR1 MNHEY, CDR2 SMNVEV (reference sequence). With 5 bases clipped from V and 5 bases from J, the junction kept 5 bases outside the gene matches. This CDR3 is built from 13 residues. Every individual TCR cDNA molecule carried its own unique molecular identifier, which allowed correction of PCR and sequencing errors. TCRdb itself ran the 5' RACE reads through MiXCR, one entry per CDR3 protein. The table includes about 12,000 distinct CDR3 sequences, around 4.2% detected once. Time point of the sample: sample taken at primary tumor resection. Sequencing of whole RNA from tumor, nontumor lung or frozen PBMC involved no sorting.

The sequence derives from a male donor with early-stage non-small cell lung cancer. The chain has TRBV27 and TRBJ2-7, with TRBD1 matching over 8 bases. Sequencing was performed on PBMCs, taken at surgery. The CDR3: CASSPGQGNEQYF. CDR3 coding DNA: TGTGCCAGCAGTCCTGGACAGGGAAACGAGCAGTACTTC.